The present TCR beta chain was sequenced within a study of blood T cell repertoires in COVID-19. Only in-frame clones appear in the TCRdb table, and some are missing; sequencing was by immunoSEQ multiplex PCR. The profile shows approximately 130,000 clones, over 60% of them singletons. CDR1 and CDR2 from the germline V gene are SGHRS and YFSETQ. Trimming stripped 0 bases from V and 4 bases from J, with 11 bases between. The CDR3 is 14 amino acids. The source of this sequence is a human donor in a cohort sampled during active COVID-19. The rearrangement joins TRBV5-1 to TRBJ2-7, with D uncertain. Sequenced material: peripheral blood. CDR3 coding DNA: TGCGCCAGCAGCTTGGTCCCGACATCATACGAGCAGTACTTC. This translates into CASSLVPTSYEQYF.